Reported below is one T cell receptor beta chain. The antigen it binds to is not known. Per-base qualities were not stored, and no clone one base away is much larger. The collaborating institutions used their own protocols to collect whole blood in K2EDTA tubes. Collaborator samples were shipped for TCRbeta analysis as frozen whole blood, isolated PBMCs, or DNA extracted from either sample type. These data are taken from a study of blood T cell repertoires in COVID-19 (dated by TCRdb to the early 2020s). With regard to the full study: Samples from collaborators originated in the United States, Italy and Spain and spanned both the acute and convalescent phases of COVID-19. The material from the prospective study consisted of cDNA or gDNA derived from T cells, B-cell-depleted T cells, or PBMCs. Subjects who had been exposed to COVID-19, were actively infected with it, or had recovered from it provided the deeply sampled blood TCRbeta repertoires that made up the dataset. The repertoires were made available in a free public database intended to serve as a resource for research on the immune response to SARS-CoV-2. Samples were obtained from the ongoing ImmuneRACE study (first 160 participants) and from over 1,000 subjects provided by 6 global collaborators. A de-identified subject ID, COVID-19 status, age in years and sex were almost always included in the sample metadata. Where HLA class I and class II types were available, the types were taken from metadata supplied by the sample provider, not from assay-based typing.

Broad study findings and their caveats: Clinical and demographic metadata were provided uncurated, with the amount varying by source and participant.

TCRbeta CDR3 regions were amplified from genomic DNA using the immunoSEQ Assay, a bias-controlled multiplex PCR. The source study handled its data this way. Nucleated cell counts per sample were estimated from amplification of reference gene primers within the assay. To quantify the absolute abundance of each unique TCRbeta CDR3 rearrangement, sequence reads were collapsed and filtered. For each sample, productive Simpson clonality was calculated as the square root of Simpson's diversity index across productive rearrangements. Not all clones reach the TCRdb copy of this immuneACCESS table, which keeps in-frame sequences only. Checked studies attribute under half of the gap to unresolved V genes and leave the rest unexplained. Clone size and the V and J calls come from that table; the DNA yielded D and trimming. The sample profile shows about 230,000 clones; roughly 84% of them were found once. Approximately 30% of the sample goes to the ten largest clones.

The CDR3 measures 15 amino acids from cysteine to phenylalanine. This entry keeps only the CDR3 DNA: 45 bases, framed from base 1. CDR1 and CDR2 are drawn from the germline V gene: MNHNS, SASEGT. V lost 2 bases and J lost 7 bases, and the count of bases not matched to a germline gene is 7. Sequenced input: peripheral blood. The rearrangement combines TRBV6-1 with TRBJ2-1; TRBD1 lines up with 8 middle nucleotides. The clonotype originates from a man aged 40-55 years with acute or convalescent COVID-19. The DNA is as follows: TGTGCCAGCAGTGAACCTGGCAGGGGGCGGAATGAGCAGTTCTTC. Its translation reads: CASSEPGRGRNEQFF.